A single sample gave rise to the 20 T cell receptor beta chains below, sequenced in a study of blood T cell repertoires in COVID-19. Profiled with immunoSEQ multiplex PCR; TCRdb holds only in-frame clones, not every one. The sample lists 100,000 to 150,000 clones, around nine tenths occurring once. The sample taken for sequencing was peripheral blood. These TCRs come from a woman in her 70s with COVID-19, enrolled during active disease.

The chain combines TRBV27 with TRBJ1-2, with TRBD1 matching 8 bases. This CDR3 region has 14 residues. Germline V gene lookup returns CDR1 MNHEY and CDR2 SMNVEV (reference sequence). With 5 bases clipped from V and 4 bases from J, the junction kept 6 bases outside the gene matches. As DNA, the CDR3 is TGTGCCAGCAGTACAACAGGGGGTGGCTATGGCTACACCTTC. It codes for CASSTTGGGYGYTF.

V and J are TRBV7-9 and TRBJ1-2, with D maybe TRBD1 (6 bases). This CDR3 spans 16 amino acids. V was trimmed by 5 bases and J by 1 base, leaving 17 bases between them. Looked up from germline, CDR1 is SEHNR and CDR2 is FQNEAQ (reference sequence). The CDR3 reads CASSPEGDQNNYGYTF. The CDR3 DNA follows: TGTGCCAGCAGCCCCGAGGGGGACCAGAATAACTATGGCTACACCTTC.

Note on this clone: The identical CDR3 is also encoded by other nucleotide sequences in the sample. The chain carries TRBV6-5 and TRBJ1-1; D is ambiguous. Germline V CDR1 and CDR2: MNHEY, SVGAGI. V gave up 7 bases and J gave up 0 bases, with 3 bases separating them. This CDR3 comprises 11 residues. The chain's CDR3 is CASTMNTEAFF. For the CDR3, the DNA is TGTGCCAGCACCATGAACACTGAAGCTTTCTTT.

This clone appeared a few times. CDR3 sequence: CASSPGQTDNQPQHF. CDR3 DNA: TGTGCCAGCAGTCCTGGACAGACCGACAATCAGCCCCAGCATTTT. This sequence joins TRBV7-2 and TRBJ1-5; TRBD1 is a possible D gene (6 bases). The CDR3 has 15 amino acids. Deletions cut 6 bases from V and 3 bases from J, with 15 bases between. The germline gives CDR1 SGHTA, CDR2 FQGNSA. Full variable domain (rest looked up from reference TRBV7-2 and TRBJ1-5): GAGVSQSPSNKVTEKGKDVELRCDPISGHTALYWYRQSLGQGLEFLIYFQGNSAPDKSGLPSDRFSAERTGGSVSTLTIQRTQQEDSAVYLCASSPGQTDNQPQHFGDGTRLSIL.

CDR3: CASEPGLGYEQYF. DNA of the CDR3: TGTGCCAGCGAACCGGGACTAGGGTACGAGCAGTACTTC. This chain uses TRBV7-2 with TRBJ2-7, with 8 nucleotides matching TRBD2. This CDR3 has 13 residues. Germline CDR1 SGHTA, CDR2 FQGNSA. Germline trimming cut 8 bases from V and 4 bases from J; bases unmatched to any gene: 7.

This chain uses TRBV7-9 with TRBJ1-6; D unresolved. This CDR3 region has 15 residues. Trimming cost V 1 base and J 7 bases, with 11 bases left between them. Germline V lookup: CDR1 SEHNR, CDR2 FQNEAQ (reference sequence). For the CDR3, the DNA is TGTGCCAGCAGCTTAGAGCGTCAGACCAATTCACCCCTCCACTTT. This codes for CASSLERQTNSPLHF.

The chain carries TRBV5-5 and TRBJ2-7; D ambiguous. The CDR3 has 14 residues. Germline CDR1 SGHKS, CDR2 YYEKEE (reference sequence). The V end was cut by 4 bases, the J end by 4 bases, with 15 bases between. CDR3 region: CASSLVAPTYEQYF. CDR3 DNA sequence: TGTGCCAGCAGCCTTGTTGCACCCACTTACGAGCAGTACTTC.

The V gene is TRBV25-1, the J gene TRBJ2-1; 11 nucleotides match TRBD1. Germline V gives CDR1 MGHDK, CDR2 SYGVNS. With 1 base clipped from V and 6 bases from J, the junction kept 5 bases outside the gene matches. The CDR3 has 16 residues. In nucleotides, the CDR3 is TGTGCCAGCAGTGAATCTCTCGGGACAGGGGGCAATGAGCAGTTCTTC. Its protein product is CASSESLGTGGNEQFF.

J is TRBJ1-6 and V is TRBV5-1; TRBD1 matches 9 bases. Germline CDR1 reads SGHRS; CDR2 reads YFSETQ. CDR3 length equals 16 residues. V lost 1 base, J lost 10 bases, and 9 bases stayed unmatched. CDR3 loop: CASSLTGQGRESPLHF. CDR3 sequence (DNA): TGCGCCAGCAGCTTGACGGGACAGGGCCGGGAATCACCCCTCCACTTT.

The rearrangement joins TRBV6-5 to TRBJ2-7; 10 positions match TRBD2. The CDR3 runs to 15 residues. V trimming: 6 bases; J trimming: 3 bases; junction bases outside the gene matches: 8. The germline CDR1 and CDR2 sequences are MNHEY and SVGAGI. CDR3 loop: CASRSLAGVNYEQYF. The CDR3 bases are TGTGCCAGCAGAAGTCTAGCGGGGGTTAACTACGAGCAGTACTTC.

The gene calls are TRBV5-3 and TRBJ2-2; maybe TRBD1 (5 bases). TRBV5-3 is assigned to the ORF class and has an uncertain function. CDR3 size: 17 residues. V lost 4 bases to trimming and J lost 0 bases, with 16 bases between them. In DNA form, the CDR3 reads TGTGCCAGAAGCCCATTGGGGCTCCGAGCGAACACCGGGGAGCTGTTTTTT. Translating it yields CARSPLGLRANTGELFF.

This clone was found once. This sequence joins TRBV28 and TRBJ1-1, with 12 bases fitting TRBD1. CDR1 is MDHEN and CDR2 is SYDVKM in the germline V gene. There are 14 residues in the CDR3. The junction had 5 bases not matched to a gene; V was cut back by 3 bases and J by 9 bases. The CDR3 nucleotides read TGTGCCAGCAGTTTTTGGGGACAGGGGGCTAAAGCTTTCTTT. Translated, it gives CASSFWGQGAKAFF. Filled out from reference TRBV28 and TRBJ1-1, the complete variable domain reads DVKVTQSSRYLVKRTGEKVFLECVQDMDHENMFWYRQDPGLGLRLIYFSYDVKMKEKGDIPEGYSVSREKKERFSLILESASTNQTSMYLCASSFWGQGAKAFFGQGTRLTVV.

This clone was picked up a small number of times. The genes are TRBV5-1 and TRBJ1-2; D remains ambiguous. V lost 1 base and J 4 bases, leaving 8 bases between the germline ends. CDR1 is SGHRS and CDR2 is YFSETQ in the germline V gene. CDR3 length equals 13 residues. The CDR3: CASSLTGTYGYTF. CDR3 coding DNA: TGCGCCAGCAGCTTGACGGGAACCTATGGCTACACCTTC.

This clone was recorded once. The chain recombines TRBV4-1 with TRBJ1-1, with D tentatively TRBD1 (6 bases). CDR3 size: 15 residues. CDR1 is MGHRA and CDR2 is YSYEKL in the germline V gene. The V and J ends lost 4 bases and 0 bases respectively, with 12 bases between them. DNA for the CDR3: TGCGCCAGCAGCCCAGGGGCCGGCATGAACACTGAAGCTTTCTTT. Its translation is CASSPGAGMNTEAFF.

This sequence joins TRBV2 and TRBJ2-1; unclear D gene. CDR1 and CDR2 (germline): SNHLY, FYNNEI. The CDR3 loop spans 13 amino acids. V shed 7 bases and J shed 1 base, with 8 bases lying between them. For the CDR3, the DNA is TGTGCCAGCACGGTTGATTCCTACAATGAGCAGTTCTTC. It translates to CASTVDSYNEQFF.

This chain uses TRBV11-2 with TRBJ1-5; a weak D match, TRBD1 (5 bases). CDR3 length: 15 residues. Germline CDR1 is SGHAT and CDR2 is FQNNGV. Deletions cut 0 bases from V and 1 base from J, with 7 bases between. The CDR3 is CASSLDGGSNQPQHF. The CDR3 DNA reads TGTGCCAGCAGCTTAGATGGGGGGAGCAATCAGCCCCAGCATTTT.

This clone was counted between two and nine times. The CDR3 here is CASSIETGDYGYTF. As DNA, the CDR3 is TGTGCCAGTAGTATAGAGACAGGGGACTATGGCTACACCTTC. The rearrangement links TRBV19 to TRBJ1-2, with TRBD1 identical over 8 bases. Trimming took 0 bases from V and 3 from J; bases not matched to a gene: 0. Germline assignment: CDR1 LNHDA and CDR2 SQIVND (reference sequence). The CDR3 runs to 14 residues.

The CDR3 sequence is CAWRVGQRITGELFF. In DNA, the CDR3 is TGTGCCTGGAGAGTGGGACAGCGGATTACCGGGGAGCTGTTTTTT. The chain uses TRBV30 and TRBJ2-2; 7 nucleotides match TRBD1. Germline CDR1 reads GTSNPN; CDR2 reads SVGIG (reference sequence). The J segment lost 5 bases and the V segment lost 3 bases, leaving 9 bases of the junction unmatched. This CDR3 spans 15 amino acids.

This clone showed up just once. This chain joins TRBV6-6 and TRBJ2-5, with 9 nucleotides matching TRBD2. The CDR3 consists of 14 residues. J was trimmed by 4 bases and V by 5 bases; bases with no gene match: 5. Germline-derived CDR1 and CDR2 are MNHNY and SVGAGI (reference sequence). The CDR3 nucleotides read TGTGCCAGCAGTGCCGGGACTAGCCGAGAGACCCAGTACTTC. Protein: CASSAGTSRETQYF.

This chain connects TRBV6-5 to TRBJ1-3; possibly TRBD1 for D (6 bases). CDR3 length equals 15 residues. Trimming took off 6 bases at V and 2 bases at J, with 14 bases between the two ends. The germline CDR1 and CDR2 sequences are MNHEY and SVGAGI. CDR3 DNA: TGTGCCAGCAGCCTCCAACAGGGAACTGGAAACACCATATATTTT. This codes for CASSLQQGTGNTIYF.